These T cell receptor beta chains were read from a single sample in a study of human T cells and chemical hapten exposure. Each CDR3 protein gets one entry after TCRdb re-called the RACE reads with MiXCR. The sample lists fewer than 55,000 distinct CDR3 sequences; roughly 10% were seen once. The specimen was whole blood, collected in connection with sensitization to the hapten diphenylcyclopropenone (DPC). These TCRs come from a woman between 40 and 50 years old with alopecia areata. Some clones in this sample may be carry-over from other donors' samples. CDR3s include the opening cysteine and the closing phenylalanine or tryptophan. A D gene is named only where the DNA matches it firmly. Not every row has a clone size; where given, it reads once, few, many or a size class.

j_call cdr3_length clone_size v_call d_call cdr3_aa cdr3_nt
TRBJ1-4 15 NA TRBV5-5 TRBD1 CASSSDTGEVEKLFF TGTGCCAGCAGCTCGGACACAGGGGAGGTCGAAAAACTGTTTTTT
TRBJ1-1 15 many TRBV12-3/TRBV12-4 NA CASSRADWGGTEAFF TGTGCCAGCAGCCGAGCTGATTGGGGTGGCACTGAAGCTTTCTTT
TRBJ2-1 11 few TRBV5-4 NA CASREGGEQFF TGTGCCAGCAGGGAGGGGGGTGAGCAGTTCTTC
TRBJ2-7 14 few TRBV12-3/TRBV12-4 TRBD1 CASNLATGAYEQYF TGTGCCAGCAACCTTGCGACAGGGGCCTACGAGCAGTACTTC
TRBJ2-3 15 NA TRBV7-9 NA CASSPHSPPTDTQYF TGTGCCAGCAGCCCGCACAGCCCTCCCACAGATACGCAGTATTTT
TRBJ1-1 16 few TRBV7-9 TRBD1 CASSPWTGLPNTEAFF TGTGCCAGCAGCCCTTGGACAGGACTTCCGAACACTGAAGCTTTCTTT
TRBJ1-5 15 few TRBV19 NA CASTPWADSNQPQHF TGTGCCAGTACTCCCTGGGCAGATAGCAATCAGCCCCAGCATTTT
TRBJ2-1 15 NA TRBV3-1 TRBD2 CASSQVAGGRYEQFF TGTGCCAGCAGCCAAGTAGCGGGGGGGCGTTATGAGCAGTTCTTC
TRBJ1-4 15 many TRBV7-6 TRBD1 CASSGQGRTNEKLFF TGTGCCAGCAGCGGACAGGGTCGGACTAATGAAAAACTGTTTTTT
TRBJ2-3 14 NA TRBV5-1 TRBD2 CASGGVGGTDTQYF TGCGCCAGCGGGGGGGTCGGAGGCACAGATACGCAGTATTTT
TRBJ2-1 16 many TRBV7-2 TRBD2 CASSLVPRGIDNEQFF TGTGCCAGCAGCTTAGTCCCGCGGGGGATAGACAATGAGCAGTTCTTC
TRBJ1-5 14 few TRBV7-9 TRBD1 CASSTTGGSQPQHF TGTGCCAGCAGCACGACAGGGGGAAGTCAGCCCCAGCATTTT
TRBJ2-4 17 NA TRBV15 TRBD1 CATSRGSGTGPGDIQYF TGTGCCACCAGCAGAGGGTCCGGGACAGGGCCGGGGGACATTCAGTACTTC
TRBJ2-7 15 many TRBV6-2/TRBV6-3 NA CASSYEYNGDYEQYF TGTGCCAGCAGTTACGAGTACAACGGGGATTACGAGCAGTACTTC
TRBJ2-3 18 few TRBV7-6 NA CASSLVAPGTSPTDTQYF TGTGCCAGCAGCTTAGTAGCACCCGGGACATCTCCCACAGATACGCAGTATTTT
TRBJ1-2 15 NA TRBV6-1 TRBD1 CASSERSQGAYGYTF TGTGCCAGCAGTGAAAGGTCCCAGGGGGCTTATGGCTACACCTTC
TRBJ1-1 11 NA TRBV29-1 NA CSVRDGLEAFF TGCAGCGTCCGGGACGGGCTTGAAGCTTTCTTT
TRBJ2-7 14 NA TRBV2 NA CASSERGDYYEQYF TGTGCCAGCAGTGAAAGGGGGGACTACTACGAGCAGTACTTC
TRBJ2-2 14 NA TRBV3-1 NA CASSPSPKTGELFF TGTGCCAGCAGCCCCTCCCCAAAGACCGGGGAGCTGTTTTTT
TRBJ2-7 15 NA TRBV2 NA CASRLDVSPAYEQYF TGTGCCAGCAGGCTTGACGTGAGCCCGGCCTACGAGCAGTACTTC
TRBJ2-3 11 NA TRBV29-1 TRBD1 CSVPRTGKKYF TGCAGCGTTCCCCGGACAGGGAAAAAGTATTTT
TRBJ2-7 12 medium-sized TRBV20-1 NA CSALLGDYEQYF TGCAGTGCCCTCCTCGGGGATTACGAGCAGTACTTC
TRBJ1-2 10 NA TRBV29-1 NA CSAGGDLYTF TGCAGCGCGGGAGGGGACCTCTACACCTTC
TRBJ1-2 14 NA TRBV20-1 NA CSARDRGSNYGYTF TGCAGTGCTAGAGATCGAGGTTCTAACTATGGCTACACCTTC
TRBJ2-7 15 NA TRBV5-1 TRBD2 CASSSESGGLYEQYF TGCGCCAGCAGCTCTGAGAGCGGGGGACTCTACGAGCAGTACTTC
TRBJ2-7 12 few TRBV5-7 NA CAPPAYAYEQYF TGTGCCCCCCCGGCGTACGCCTACGAGCAGTACTTC
TRBJ1-5 15 few TRBV7-8 NA CASTWRAGKDQPQHF TGTGCCAGCACCTGGCGTGCAGGGAAGGATCAGCCCCAGCATTTT
TRBJ2-3 13 few TRBV12-3/TRBV12-4 NA CASKSGAGDTQYF TGTGCCAGCAAGTCCGGGGCGGGAGATACGCAGTATTTT
TRBJ1-6 12 NA TRBV12-3/TRBV12-4 NA CASSFWNSPLHF TGTGCCAGCAGTTTTTGGAATTCACCCCTCCACTTT
TRBJ2-3 14 few TRBV29-1 TRBD2 CSVALASGTDTQYF TGCAGCGTTGCACTAGCGTCGGGCACAGATACGCAGTATTTT
TRBJ2-7 13 medium-sized TRBV6-2/TRBV6-3 NA CASSPTDVYEQYF TGTGCCAGCAGCCCGACGGACGTCTACGAGCAGTACTTC
TRBJ1-1 16 NA TRBV5-1 NA CASSMATRAHLSEAFF TGCGCCAGCAGCATGGCGACAAGGGCCCATTTATCTGAAGCTTTCTTT
TRBJ2-5 14 many TRBV7-3 NA CASSSRHTAETQYF TGTGCCAGCAGCTCGCGGCATACAGCAGAGACCCAGTACTTC
TRBJ2-7 13 few TRBV9 NA CASSSRPSYEQYF TGTGCCAGCAGCTCGCGGCCCTCCTACGAGCAGTACTTC
TRBJ1-1 13 many TRBV6-2/TRBV6-3 NA CASSKGRAFEAFF TGTGCCAGCAGTAAAGGACGGGCTTTTGAAGCTTTCTTT
TRBJ1-5 19 many TRBV3-1 NA CASSHRGRQPRYSNQPQHF TGTGCCAGCAGCCATCGGGGCAGGCAGCCCCGATATAGCAATCAGCCCCAGCATTTT
TRBJ1-1 12 many TRBV29-1 NA CSVADGNTEAFF TGCAGCGTGGCGGACGGGAACACTGAAGCTTTCTTT
TRBJ2-2 13 NA TRBV4-1 NA CASSDTSSGELFF TGCGCCAGCAGCGATACTAGCTCCGGGGAGCTGTTTTTT
TRBJ1-1 11 NA TRBV6-5 NA CASVGNTEAFF TGTGCCAGCGTGGGTAACACTGAAGCTTTCTTT
TRBJ2-2 15 few TRBV7-8 NA CATHPWAGNTGELFF TGTGCCACCCACCCATGGGCGGGTAACACCGGGGAGCTGTTTTTT
TRBJ1-2 15 NA TRBV29-1 TRBD1 CSVEGRGITNYGYTF TGCAGCGTTGAAGGCAGGGGGATAACTAACTATGGCTACACCTTC
TRBJ2-5 12 few TRBV5-1 NA CASSWEKETQYF TGCGCCAGCAGCTGGGAAAAAGAGACCCAGTACTTC
TRBJ1-1 15 many TRBV3-1 NA CASSQEQRMNTEAFF TGTGCCAGCAGCCAAGAACAGAGAATGAACACTGAAGCTTTCTTT
TRBJ1-2 13 many TRBV20-1 NA CSARVSGYRGYTF TGCAGTGCTAGAGTTTCAGGGTATCGTGGCTACACCTTC
TRBJ2-1 16 many TRBV7-8 NA CASKKKALGGNNEQFF TGTGCCAGCAAGAAAAAAGCCTTGGGGGGAAACAATGAGCAGTTCTTC
TRBJ1-5 13 NA TRBV18 NA CASSGQDNQPQHF TGTGCCAGCTCCGGACAAGACAATCAGCCCCAGCATTTT
TRBJ1-1 13 many TRBV20-1 TRBD1 CSASGTGPTEAFF TGCAGTGCATCCGGGACAGGGCCCACTGAAGCTTTCTTT
TRBJ1-1 14 NA TRBV6-1 TRBD1 CASRPGQANTEAFF TGTGCCAGCAGGCCAGGACAGGCGAACACTGAAGCTTTCTTT